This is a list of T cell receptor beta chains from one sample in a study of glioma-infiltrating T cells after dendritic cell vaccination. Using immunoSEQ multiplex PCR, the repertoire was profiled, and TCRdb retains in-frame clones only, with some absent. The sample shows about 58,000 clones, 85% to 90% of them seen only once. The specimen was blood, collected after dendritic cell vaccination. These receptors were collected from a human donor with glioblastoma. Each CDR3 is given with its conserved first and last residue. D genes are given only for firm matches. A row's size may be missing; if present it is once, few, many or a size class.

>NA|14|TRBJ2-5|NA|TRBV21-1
TGTGCCAGCAGCAACTTCGAGCCACAAGAGACCCAGTACTTC
CASSNFEPQETQYF
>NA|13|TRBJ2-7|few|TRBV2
TGTGCCAGCAGTCAGAGGACAGCCTACGAGCAGTACTTC
CASSQRTAYEQYF
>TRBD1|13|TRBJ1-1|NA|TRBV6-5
TGTGCCACAAAAGGGGGCATGAACACTGAAGCTTTCTTT
CATKGGMNTEAFF
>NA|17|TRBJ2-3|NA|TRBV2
TGTGCCAGCTCGGTTACGGAGAGTTTCAATCAAGGTCAGCCCCAGTATTTT
CASSVTESFNQGQPQYF
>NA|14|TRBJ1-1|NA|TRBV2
TGTGCCAGCACGGTAGACAGCATGAACACTGAAGCTTTCTTT
CASTVDSMNTEAFF
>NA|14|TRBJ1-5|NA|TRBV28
TGTGCCAGCCTGGCCCCCGGGAGCAATCAGCCCCAGCATTTT
CASLAPGSNQPQHF
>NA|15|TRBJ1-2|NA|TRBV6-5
TGTGCCAGCAGTTCCTCGTTGTCGGTGTCGCGTGGCTACACCTTC
CASSSSLSVSRGYTF
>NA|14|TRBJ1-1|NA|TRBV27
TGTGCCAGCAGTTTATCTTCGGTGAACACTGAAGCTTTCTTT
CASSLSSVNTEAFF
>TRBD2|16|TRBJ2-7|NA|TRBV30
TGTGCCTGGAGTGTAAGACTAGCGGGAACCTCCTACGAGCAGTACTTC
CAWSVRLAGTSYEQYF
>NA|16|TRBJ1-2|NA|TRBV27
TGTGCCAGCAAATACGAAACCGGGTCTAGCGACTATGGCTACACCTTC
CASKYETGSSDYGYTF
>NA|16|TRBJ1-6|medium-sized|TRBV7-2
TGTGCCAGCAGCTACGACGACAGTTCCTATAATTCACCCCTCCACTTT
CASSYDDSSYNSPLHF
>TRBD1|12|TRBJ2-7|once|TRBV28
TGTGCCATCCTGGGACAGGCCTACGAGCAGTACTTC
CAILGQAYEQYF
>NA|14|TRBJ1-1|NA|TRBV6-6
TGTGCCAGCAGTTACGTGGGGGGGAACACTGAAGCTTTCTTT
CASSYVGGNTEAFF
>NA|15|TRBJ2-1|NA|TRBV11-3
TGTGCCAGCAGCCCTTATATGAGCTCCTACAATGAGCAGTTCTTC
CASSPYMSSYNEQFF
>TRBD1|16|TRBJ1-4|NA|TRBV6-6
TGTGCCACCGACTCGGGACAGGGGGCGCAGGGGGAAAAACTGTTTTTT
CATDSGQGAQGEKLFF
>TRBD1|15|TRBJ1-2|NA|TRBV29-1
TGCAGCGTCGAACCCCGGGACAGGGGAAACTATGGCTACACCTTC
CSVEPRDRGNYGYTF
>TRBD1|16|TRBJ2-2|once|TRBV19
TGTGCCAGTAGGCGTCCGGGACAGGGTGGGGCCGGGGAGCTGTTTTTT
CASRRPGQGGAGELFF
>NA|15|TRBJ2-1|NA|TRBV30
TGTGCCTGGGGTGGTGGCCGGACACCATACAATGAGCAGTTCTTC
CAWGGGRTPYNEQFF
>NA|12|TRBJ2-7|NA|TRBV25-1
TGTGCCAGCAGTCGAGGTCTCGGCGAGCAGTACTTC
CASSRGLGEQYF
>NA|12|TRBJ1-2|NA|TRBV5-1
TGCGCCAGCCGAGGGGGGGCCTATGGCTACACCTTC
CASRGGAYGYTF
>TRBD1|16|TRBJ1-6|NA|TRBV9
TGTGCCAGCAGCGGACAACCCGGGACAGCTAATTCACCCCTCCACTTT
CASSGQPGTANSPLHF
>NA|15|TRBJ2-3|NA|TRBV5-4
TGTGCCAGCAGCTTCGCGGGGCAGCACACAGATACGCAGTATTTT
CASSFAGQHTDTQYF
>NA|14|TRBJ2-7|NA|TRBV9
TGTGCCAGCAGCGTAGAAGTAGGGGCCTACGAGCAGTACTTC
CASSVEVGAYEQYF
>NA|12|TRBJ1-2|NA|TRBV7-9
TGTGCCAGCAGCTTAGGCGGCTATGGCTACACCTTC
CASSLGGYGYTF
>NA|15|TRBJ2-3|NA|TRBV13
TGTGCCAGCAGCTTAGGTGGTGGGGCCCTAGATACGCAGTATTTT
CASSLGGGALDTQYF
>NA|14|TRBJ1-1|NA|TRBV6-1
TGTGCCAGCAGGAACCCGGGGGGCCTGGCTGAAGCTTTCTTT
CASRNPGGLAEAFF
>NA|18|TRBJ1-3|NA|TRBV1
TGCACCAGCAGCCAAGATCCCACCAGGAGGACCTCTGGAAACACCATATATTTT
CTSSQDPTRRTSGNTIYF
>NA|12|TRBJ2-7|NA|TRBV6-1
TGTGCCAGCAGTGTTAACGGTCCCGAGCAGTACTTC
CASSVNGPEQYF
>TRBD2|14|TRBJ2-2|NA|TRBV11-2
TGTGCCAGCAGCAGCGGGGGACTCACCGGGGAGCTGTTTTTT
CASSSGGLTGELFF
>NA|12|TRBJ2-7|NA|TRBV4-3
TGCGCCAGCAGCCAAGACAGGGTCGAGCAGTACTTC
CASSQDRVEQYF
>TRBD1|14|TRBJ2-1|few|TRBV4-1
TGCGCCAGCAGCCAAGAACAGGGGACGGTCGAGCAGTTCTTC
CASSQEQGTVEQFF
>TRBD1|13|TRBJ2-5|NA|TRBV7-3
TGTGCCAGCAGGTCGACAGGGGACGAGACCCAGTACTTC
CASRSTGDETQYF
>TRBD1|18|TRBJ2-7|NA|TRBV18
TGTGCCAGCTCACCACGGGAGATTGGGACAGGGGTTTCCTACGAGCAGTACTTC
CASSPREIGTGVSYEQYF
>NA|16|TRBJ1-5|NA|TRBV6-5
TGTGCCAGCAGTTCCTCAGGGGTGGTACTGAATCAGCCCCAGCATTTT
CASSSSGVVLNQPQHF
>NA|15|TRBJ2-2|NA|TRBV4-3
TGCGCCAGCAGCCAAGGAGTGGCGAACACCGGGGAGCTGTTTTTT
CASSQGVANTGELFF
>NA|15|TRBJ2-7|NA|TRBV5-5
TGTGCCAGCAGCCTGGGGGGGACACCCTCCTACGAGCAGTACTTC
CASSLGGTPSYEQYF
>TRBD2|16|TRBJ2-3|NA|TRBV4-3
TGCGCCAGCAGCCAATTTAGCGGGGGGGCCGCGGTTACGCAGTATTTT
CASSQFSGGAAVTQYF
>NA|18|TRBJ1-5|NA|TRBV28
TGTGCCAGCAGTTTATCTCCGGGGTTAGGTTCGTTGGATCAGCCCCAGCATTTT
CASSLSPGLGSLDQPQHF
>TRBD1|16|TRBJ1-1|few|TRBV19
TGTGCCAGTAGGCCGGGACAGGGTTTTTCACACACTGAAGCTTTCTTT
CASRPGQGFSHTEAFF
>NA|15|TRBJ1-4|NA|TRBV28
TGTGCCAGCAGTTTAATTACGTCCCGGGGTGAAAAACTGTTTTTT
CASSLITSRGEKLFF
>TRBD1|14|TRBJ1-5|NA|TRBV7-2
TGTGCCAGCAGCCAGGGGACAGTAAATCAGCCCCAGCATTTT
CASSQGTVNQPQHF
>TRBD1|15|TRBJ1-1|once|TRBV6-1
TGTGCCAGCAGTAACAAACAGGGGTTGAACACTGAAGCTTTCTTT
CASSNKQGLNTEAFF
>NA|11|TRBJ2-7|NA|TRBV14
TGTGCCAGCAGCCCCGGCTACGAGCAGTACTTC
CASSPGYEQYF
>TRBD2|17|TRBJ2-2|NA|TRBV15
TGTGCCACCAGCAGAGATTTTGGACTAGCGGACACCGGGGAGCTGTTTTTT
CATSRDFGLADTGELFF
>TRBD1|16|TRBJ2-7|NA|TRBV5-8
TGTGCCAGCAGCATTTACGGGACAGGGGCGTCCTACGAGCAGTACTTC
CASSIYGTGASYEQYF